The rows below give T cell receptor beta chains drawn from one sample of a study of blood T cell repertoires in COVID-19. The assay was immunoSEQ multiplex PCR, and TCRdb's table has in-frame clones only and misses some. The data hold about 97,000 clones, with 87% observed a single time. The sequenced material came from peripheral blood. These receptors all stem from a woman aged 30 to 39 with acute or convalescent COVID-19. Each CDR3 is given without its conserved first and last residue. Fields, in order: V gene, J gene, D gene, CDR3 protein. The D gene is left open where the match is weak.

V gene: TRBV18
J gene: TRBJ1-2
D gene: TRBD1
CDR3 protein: ASSPGGQGANYGYT

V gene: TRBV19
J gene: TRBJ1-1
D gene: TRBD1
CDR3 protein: ATIRQGGSEAF

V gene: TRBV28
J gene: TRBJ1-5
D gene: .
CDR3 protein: ASSLVQGHQPQH

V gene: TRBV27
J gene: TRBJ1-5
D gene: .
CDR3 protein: ASSSGDRSVQPQH

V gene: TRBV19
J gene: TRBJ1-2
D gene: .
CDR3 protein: ASSIDGAGRRSGYT

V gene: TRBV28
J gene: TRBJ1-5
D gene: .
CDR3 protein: ASSLAHRGNQPQH

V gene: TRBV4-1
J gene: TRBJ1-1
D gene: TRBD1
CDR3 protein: ASSHKPGQGIYTEAF

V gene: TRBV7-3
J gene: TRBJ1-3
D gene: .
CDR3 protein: ASSPGAGASGNTIY

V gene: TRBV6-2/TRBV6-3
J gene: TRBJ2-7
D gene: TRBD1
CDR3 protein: ASSYVQGYEQY

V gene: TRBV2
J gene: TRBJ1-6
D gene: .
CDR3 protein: ASSEARQNSPLH

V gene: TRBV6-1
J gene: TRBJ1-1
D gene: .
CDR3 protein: ASSVFWDNGNTEAF

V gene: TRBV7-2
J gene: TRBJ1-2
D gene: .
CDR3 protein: ASSIQGGFGSGGYT

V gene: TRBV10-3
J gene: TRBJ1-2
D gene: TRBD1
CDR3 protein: AISESGQGDYGYT

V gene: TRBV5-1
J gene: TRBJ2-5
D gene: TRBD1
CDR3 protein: ASSLDRGSPETQY

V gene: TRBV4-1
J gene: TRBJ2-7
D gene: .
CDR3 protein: ASSQVPTATYEQY

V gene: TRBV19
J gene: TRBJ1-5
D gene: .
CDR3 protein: ASSAWTNQPQH

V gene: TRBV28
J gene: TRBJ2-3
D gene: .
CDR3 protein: ASTPQGPTDTQY

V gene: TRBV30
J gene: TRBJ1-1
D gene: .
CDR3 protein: AWSSRLNTEAF

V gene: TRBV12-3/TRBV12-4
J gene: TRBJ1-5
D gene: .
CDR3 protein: ASSLVGNQPQH

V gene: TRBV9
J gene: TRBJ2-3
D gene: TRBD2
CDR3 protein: ASSTPSKSRGGEVDTQY

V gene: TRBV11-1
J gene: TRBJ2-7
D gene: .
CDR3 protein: ASSLRGPTYEQY

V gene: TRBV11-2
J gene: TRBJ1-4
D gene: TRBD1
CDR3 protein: ASSLMTGGEKLF

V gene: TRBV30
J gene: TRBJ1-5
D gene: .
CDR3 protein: AWSRGSNQPQH

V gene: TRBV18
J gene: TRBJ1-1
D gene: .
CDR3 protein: ASSPQTGNTEAF

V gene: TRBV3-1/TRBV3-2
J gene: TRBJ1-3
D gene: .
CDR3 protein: ASSQNALYGSGNTIY

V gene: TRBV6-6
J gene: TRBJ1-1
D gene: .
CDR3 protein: ASSGTLIFDTEAF

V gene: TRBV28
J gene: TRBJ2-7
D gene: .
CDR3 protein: ASRGASLPYEQY

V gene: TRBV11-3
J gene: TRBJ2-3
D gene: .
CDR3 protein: ASSLDPSGTDTQY

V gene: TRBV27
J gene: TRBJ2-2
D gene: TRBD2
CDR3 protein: ASSYGGADGELF

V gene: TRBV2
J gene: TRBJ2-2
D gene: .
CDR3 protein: ASSVGSGNTGELF

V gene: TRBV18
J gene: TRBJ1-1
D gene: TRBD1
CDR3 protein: ASSLLGQGAATEAF

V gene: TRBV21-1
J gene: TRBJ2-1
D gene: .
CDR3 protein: ASSKAQGAGNEQF

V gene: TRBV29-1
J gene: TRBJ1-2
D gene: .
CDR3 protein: SVVREVNYGYT

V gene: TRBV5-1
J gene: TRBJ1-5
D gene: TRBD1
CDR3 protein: ASKVGQGPQPQH

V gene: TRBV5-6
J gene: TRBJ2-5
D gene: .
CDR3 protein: ASTGRQGGGLETQY

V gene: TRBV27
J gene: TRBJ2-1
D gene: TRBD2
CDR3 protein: ASSKNAAAGAYNEQF

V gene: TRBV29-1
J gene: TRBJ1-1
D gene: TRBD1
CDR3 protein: SVHPGQGAEAF

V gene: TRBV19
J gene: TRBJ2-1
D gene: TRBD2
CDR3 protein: ASSIVREGDEQF

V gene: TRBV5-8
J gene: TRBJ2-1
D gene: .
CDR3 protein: ASSVYNEQF

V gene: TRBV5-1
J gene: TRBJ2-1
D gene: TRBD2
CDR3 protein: ASSLGISGSQF

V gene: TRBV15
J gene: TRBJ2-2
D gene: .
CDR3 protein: ATSRDRVAGELF

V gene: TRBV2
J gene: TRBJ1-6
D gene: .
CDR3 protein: ASSSRSVTGSPLH

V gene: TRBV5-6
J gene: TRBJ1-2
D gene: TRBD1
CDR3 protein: ASRVGQAYYGYT

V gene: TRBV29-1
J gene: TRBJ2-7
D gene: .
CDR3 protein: SVGDRLDEQY

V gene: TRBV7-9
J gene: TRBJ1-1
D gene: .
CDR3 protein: ASRLLELITPTEAF

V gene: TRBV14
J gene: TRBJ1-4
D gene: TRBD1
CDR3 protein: ASSRNRGPNEKLF

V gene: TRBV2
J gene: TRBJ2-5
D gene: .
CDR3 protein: ASTPGGSQETQY

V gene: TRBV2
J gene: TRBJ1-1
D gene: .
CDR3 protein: ASTIPQGIRTEAF

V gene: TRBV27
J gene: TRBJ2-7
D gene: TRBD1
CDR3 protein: ASSPTDRATEQY

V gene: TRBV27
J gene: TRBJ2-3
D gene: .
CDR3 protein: ASRLRGYTGDTQY

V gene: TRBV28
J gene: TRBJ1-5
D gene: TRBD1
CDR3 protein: ASRQGEGGNQPQH

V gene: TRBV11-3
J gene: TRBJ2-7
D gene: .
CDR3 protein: ASSLALGGDEQY

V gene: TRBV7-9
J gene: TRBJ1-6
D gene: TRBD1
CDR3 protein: ASSSQGQGHSPLH

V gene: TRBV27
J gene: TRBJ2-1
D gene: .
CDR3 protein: ASSSPSESNEQF

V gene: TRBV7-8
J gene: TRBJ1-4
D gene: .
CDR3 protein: ASSSRGTGIGGEKLF